Below are 9 T cell receptor beta chains sequenced from a single sample in a study of blood T cell repertoires in COVID-19. TCRdb keeps only in-frame clones here, not all; method: immunoSEQ multiplex PCR. The sample contains about 480,000 clones, 85% to 90% of which appear only once. The specimen was peripheral blood. The source is a woman between 45 and 65 years old with COVID-19, enrolled during active disease.

This clone is a singleton in its sample. This chain connects TRBV2 to TRBJ2-1, with D perhaps matching TRBD2 (6 bases). CDR3 length: 14 amino acids. Germline CDR1 is SNHLY and CDR2 is FYNNEI. Trimming removed 6 bases from V and 0 bases from J, with 9 bases in between. CDR3 bases: TGTGCCAGCAGAACGCGGGGCTCCTACAATGAGCAGTTCTTC. The encoded protein is CASRTRGSYNEQFF. The entire variable domain, with the rest obtained from reference TRBV2 and TRBJ2-1, is as follows: EPEVTQTPSHQVTQMGQEVILRCVPISNHLYFYWYRQILGQKVEFLVSFYNNEISEKSEIFDDQFSVERPDGSNFTLKIRSTKLEDSAMYFCASRTRGSYNEQFFGPGTRLTVL.

The V gene is TRBV30, the J gene TRBJ1-5; perhaps TRBD1 as D (5 bases). Germline V gives CDR1 GTSNPN, CDR2 SVGIG (reference sequence). This CDR3 spans 14 amino acids. V lost 2 bases and J 1 base, leaving 9 bases between the germline ends. The CDR3 loop reads CAWSRPGSNQPQHF. CDR3 sequence (DNA): TGTGCCTGGAGTAGGCCAGGGAGCAATCAGCCCCAGCATTTT.

This chain's CDR3 is CATSRGGEYGYTF. CDR3 bases: TGTGCCACCTCTCGAGGAGGGGAGTATGGCTACACCTTC. The chain combines TRBV6-5 with TRBJ1-2, with D perhaps TRBD1 (5 bases). Trimming removed 10 bases at V and 5 bases at J, with 17 bases between. Germline V gives CDR1 MNHEY, CDR2 SVGAGI. The CDR3 extends over 13 amino acids.

This rearrangement joins TRBV7-2 to TRBJ1-1; perhaps TRBD1 as D (6 bases). The CDR3 sequence is 14 residues long. Trimming pared 5 bases from V and 1 base from J, leaving 11 bases between. CDR1 and CDR2 (germline): SGHTA, FQGNSA. The CDR3 region has the DNA TGTGCCAGCAGCCGCGACAGGACGAACACTGAAGCTTTCTTT. Residues: CASSRDRTNTEAFF.

This chain links TRBV30 with TRBJ1-6; D remains ambiguous. The germline V gene has CDR1 GTSNPN and CDR2 SVGIG (reference sequence). The CDR3 extends over 16 amino acids. V lost 4 bases and J 0 bases, leaving 13 bases between the germline ends. The CDR3 coding sequence is TGTGCCTGGACCACAGACGGAAGCTCCTATAATTCACCCCTCCACTTT. It specifies CAWTTDGSSYNSPLHF.

This clone was observed a handful of times. This rearrangement joins TRBV2 to TRBJ1-6, with TRBD1 as a possible D gene (5 bases). Per germline, CDR1 SNHLY and CDR2 FYNNEI. V gave up 7 bases and J gave up 4 bases, with 8 bases separating them. This CDR3 region has 13 residues. The chain's CDR3 is CASTEGYNSPLHF. In DNA form, the CDR3 reads TGTGCCAGCACGGAGGGGTATAATTCACCCCTCCACTTT.

This chain uses TRBV4-2 with TRBJ2-1; 9 bases line up with TRBD2. CDR1 and CDR2 from the germline V gene are LGHNA and YNFKEQ. This CDR3 comprises 17 residues. V shed 5 bases and J 8 bases; nucleotides not matched to a gene: 16. CDR3 loop: CASSEAGGGERGHEQFF. The CDR3 nucleotides are TGTGCCAGCAGCGAAGCGGGGGGAGGGGAGCGAGGGCATGAGCAGTTCTTC.

The chain recombines TRBV27 with TRBJ2-1, with 7 bases fitting TRBD2. V lost 2 bases to trimming and J lost 6 bases; unmatched junction nucleotides: 7. Germline V gene lookup returns CDR1 MNHEY and CDR2 SMNVEV (reference sequence). The CDR3 contains 15 residues. CDR3 residues: CASSLDPWGGNEQFF. Written as DNA, the CDR3 is TGTGCCAGCAGTTTAGACCCGTGGGGGGGCAATGAGCAGTTCTTC.

The CDR3 DNA sequence: TGTGCCAGTAAGCACCTAACTAATGAAAAACTGTTTTTT. Translated, it gives CASKHLTNEKLFF. The chain links TRBV19 to TRBJ1-4; D not certain. Trimming took 7 bases from V and 1 from J, leaving 7 bases between them. The CDR3 has 13 amino acids. Germline assignment: CDR1 LNHDA and CDR2 SQIVND (reference sequence).